Shown below are 14 T cell receptor beta chains from a single sample sequenced in a study of blood T cell repertoires in COVID-19. Assay: immunoSEQ multiplex PCR; the TCRdb copy retains only in-frame clones and omits some. The data contain hundreds of thousands of clones, approximately 88% of them singletons. Sequences were obtained from peripheral blood. The receptors shown here come from a woman in her twenties or thirties who had recovered from COVID-19.

V gene TRBV10-3 combines with J gene TRBJ1-2; 11 nucleotides align to TRBD1. This CDR3 has 13 residues. V lost 6 bases, J lost 8 bases, and 5 bases stayed unmatched. Germline V gene data show CDR1 as ENHRY and CDR2 as SYGVKD. CDR3 loop: CAIRGGQGDGYTF. CDR3 nucleotide sequence: TGTGCCATCAGGGGGGGACAGGGGGACGGCTACACCTTC.

The chain uses TRBV7-9 and TRBJ1-2, with D possibly TRBD1 on 6 matching bases. Germline loops: CDR1 SEHNR, CDR2 FQNEAQ (reference sequence). Between the trimmed V and J ends, which lost 1 base and 2 bases, there was a span of 11 bases. The CDR3 has 15 residues. The CDR3 spells CASSLVRGLNYGYTF. The CDR3 DNA follows: TGTGCCAGCAGCTTAGTCAGGGGTTTGAACTATGGCTACACCTTC.

Turning to this clone: The sample carries other DNA sequences with the same CDR3. The V and J genes are TRBV20-1 and TRBJ2-5, with D perhaps matching TRBD1 (6 bases). The CDR3 has 12 amino acids. Germline V gives CDR1 DFQATT, CDR2 SNEGSKA (reference sequence). Trimming took off 3 bases at V and 4 bases at J, with 9 bases between the two ends. CDR3 loop: CSASPRGETQYF. The CDR3 DNA sequence: TGCAGTGCTAGTCCCAGGGGAGAGACCCAGTACTTC.

Only a few counts were recorded for this clone. CDR3 protein: CASGPAGILEETQYF. The DNA of the CDR3 is TGTGCCAGCGGTCCGGCGGGGATCCTGGAAGAGACCCAGTACTTC. This chain uses TRBV28 with TRBJ2-5, with D perhaps TRBD2 (6 bases). V was cut by 8 bases and J by 3 bases, with 19 bases left in between. The CDR3 runs 15 residues. Looked up from germline, CDR1 is MDHEN and CDR2 is SYDVKM.

The CDR3: CASSLPGMAQYF. CDR3 sequence (DNA): TGTGCCAGCAGCTTACCCGGGATGGCGCAGTATTTT. The chain joins TRBV7-3 to TRBJ2-3, with D possibly matching TRBD2 (5 bases). The V end lost 2 bases, the J end lost 10 bases, and 10 bases lay between the germline ends. This CDR3 comprises 12 residues. Germline lookup yields CDR1 SGHTA and CDR2 FQGTGA.

The rearrangement uses TRBV7-8 and TRBJ2-7, with TRBD1 matching over 7 bases. V trimming: 1 base; J trimming: 3 bases; junction bases outside the gene matches: 3. This CDR3 contains 14 residues. Germline CDR1 and CDR2: SGHVS and FQNEAQ. The CDR3 sequence: CASSLGAGGYEQYF. CDR3 nucleotide sequence: TGTGCCAGCAGCTTAGGAGCAGGGGGCTACGAGCAGTACTTC.

This chain links TRBV6-5 with TRBJ1-2, with D possibly being TRBD1 (6 bases). Germline V lookup: CDR1 MNHEY, CDR2 SVGAGI. V lost 6 bases and J 7 bases, leaving 15 bases between the germline ends. The CDR3 covers 13 residues. The CDR3 DNA sequence: TGTGCCAGCAGCACTGACAGGTCTGGTGGCTACACCTTC. It encodes CASSTDRSGGYTF.

The rearrangement joins TRBV11-3 to TRBJ2-5, with 9 bases identical to TRBD1. CDR1 and CDR2 from the germline V gene are SGHNT and YENEEA. Losses at the gene ends were 5 bases for V and 5 bases for J; bases not matched to a gene: 6. The CDR3 is 14 amino acids. The CDR3 protein is CASSLQGARETQYF. CDR3 coding DNA: TGTGCCAGCAGCCTACAGGGGGCGCGTGAGACCCAGTACTTC. The variable domain in full, completed from reference TRBV11-3 and TRBJ2-5, reads EAGVVQSPRYKIIEKKQPVAFWCNPISGHNTLYWYLQNLGQGPELLIRYENEEAVDDSQLPKDRFSAERLKGVDSTLKIQPAELGDSAVYLCASSLQGARETQYFGPGTRLLVL.

CDR3 residues: CASSRKLSGHNRNEQFF. The CDR3 bases are TGCGCCAGCAGCCGAAAGCTCTCGGGACACAATCGTAACGAGCAGTTCTTC. The rearrangement joins TRBV4-3 to TRBJ2-1, with a weak D call TRBD1 (6 bases). Germline CDR1 LGHNA, CDR2 YSLEER. The V and J ends lost 4 bases and 10 bases respectively, with 26 bases between them. The CDR3 loop spans 17 amino acids.

J is TRBJ2-3 and V is TRBV28; D is undetermined. Germline CDR1 reads MDHEN; CDR2 reads SYDVKM. This CDR3 is 11 amino acids long. Trimming took off 7 bases at V and 5 bases at J, with 7 bases between the two ends. Written as DNA, the CDR3 is TGTGCCAGCAAAATCAGAGATACGCAGTATTTT. This codes for CASKIRDTQYF. The entire variable domain, with the rest obtained from reference TRBV28 and TRBJ2-3, is as follows: DVKVTQSSRYLVKRTGEKVFLECVQDMDHENMFWYRQDPGLGLRLIYFSYDVKMKEKGDIPEGYSVSREKKERFSLILESASTNQTSMYLCASKIRDTQYFGPGTRLTVL.

As for this clone: This probably arose from a read error, given a far larger clone one base away. The sample carries other DNA sequences with the same CDR3. V is TRBV2 and J is TRBJ1-1; 9 nucleotides match TRBD1. The junction had 6 bases not matched to a gene; V was cut back by 6 bases and J by 4 bases. The germline gives CDR1 SNHLY, CDR2 FYNNEI. The CDR3 extends over 14 amino acids. The CDR3 loop reads CASSPGQGSTEAFF. The CDR3, as DNA: TGTGCCAGCAGCCCCGGACAGGGGAGCACTGAAGCTTTCTTT. Using reference TRBV2 and TRBJ1-1 for the parts outside the CDR3, the full variable domain is EPEVTQTPSHQVTQMGQEVILRCVPISNHLYFYWYRQILGQKVEFLVSFYNNEISEKSEIFDDQFSVERPDGSNFTLKIRSTKLEDSAMYFCASSPGQGSTEAFFGQGTRLTVV.

The chain combines TRBV7-2 with TRBJ2-2, with D perhaps TRBD1 (6 bases). Germline V lookup: CDR1 SGHTA, CDR2 FQGNSA. This CDR3 has 15 residues. V dropped 3 bases and J dropped 0 bases, with 8 bases sitting between them. The CDR3 reads CASSFQGPNTGELFF. The CDR3 region has the DNA TGTGCCAGCAGCTTCCAGGGGCCGAACACCGGGGAGCTGTTTTTT. The whole variable domain, remainder taken from reference TRBV7-2 and TRBJ2-2, is GAGVSQSPSNKVTEKGKDVELRCDPISGHTALYWYRQSLGQGLEFLIYFQGNSAPDKSGLPSDRFSAERTGGSVSTLTIQRTQQEDSAVYLCASSFQGPNTGELFFGEGSRLTVL.

CDR3 bases: TGCGCCAGCAGCCCCGGGACAGCGAATGAAAAACTGTTTTTT. Translated: CASSPGTANEKLFF. The gene calls are TRBV5-1 and TRBJ1-4; 7 nucleotides align to TRBD1. This CDR3 is built from 14 residues. V trimming: 4 bases; J trimming: 5 bases; junction bases outside the gene matches: 5. Germline V gene lookup returns CDR1 SGHRS and CDR2 YFSETQ. Complete variable domain (other parts from reference TRBV5-1 and TRBJ1-4): KAGVTQTPRYLIKTRGQQVTLSCSPISGHRSVSWYQQTPGQGLQFLFEYFSETQRNKGNFPGRFSGRQFSNSRSEMNVSTLELGDSALYLCASSPGTANEKLFFGSGTQLSVL.

The chain couples TRBV7-9 to TRBJ2-7; 7 nucleotides align to TRBD1. V shed 3 bases and J 0 bases; nucleotides not matched to a gene: 5. This CDR3 spans 15 amino acids. CDR1 is SEHNR, CDR2 FQNEAQ, per germline (reference sequence). The CDR3: CASSLGTASSYEQYF. In DNA, the CDR3 is TGTGCCAGCAGCTTGGGGACAGCAAGCTCCTACGAGCAGTACTTC.